Detailed here is one T cell receptor (beta chain). CDR3 size: 14 residues. Germline V gene lookup returns CDR1 MDHEN and CDR2 SYDVKM. V lost 5 bases and J lost 4, with 14 bases in between. Produced via immunoSEQ multiplex PCR; TCRdb's table is partial and in-frame only. The sample holds roughly 91,000 clones; about 92% are singletons and the top ten take 3%. These data originate in a study of T cell responses to AZD1222 COVID-19 vaccine. The TCR was taken from an adult in good health. The chain joins TRBV28 to TRBJ1-2; no reliable D call. Sequenced here: peripheral blood, sampled on day 0 of AZD1222 vaccination. CDR3 loop: CASSSDTGAYGYTF. CDR3 DNA sequence: TGTGCCAGCAGTAGCGACACCGGAGCCTATGGCTACACCTTC.